This TCR beta chain is drawn from a study of blood T cell repertoires in COVID-19. About the study: COVID-19 samples from acute and convalescent phases originated in the United States, Italy and Spain.

The germline V gene encodes CDR1 SGHKS and CDR2 YYEKEE (reference sequence). Trimming removed 4 bases at V and 1 base at J, with 11 bases between. The CDR3 runs 15 residues. Only in-frame clones appear in the TCRdb table, and some are missing; sequencing was by immunoSEQ multiplex PCR. The sample includes 350,000 to 400,000 clones, roughly 90% seen only once; the top ten take 3%. The sequence was obtained from a woman in her thirties with COVID-19, enrolled during active disease. The gene calls are TRBV5-5 and TRBJ1-4, with a possible D match to TRBD1 (6 bases). The sequenced sample consisted of peripheral blood. The CDR3 loop reads CASSLWTVTNEKLFF. CDR3 bases: TGTGCCAGCAGCCTATGGACAGTAACTAATGAAAAACTGTTTTTT.